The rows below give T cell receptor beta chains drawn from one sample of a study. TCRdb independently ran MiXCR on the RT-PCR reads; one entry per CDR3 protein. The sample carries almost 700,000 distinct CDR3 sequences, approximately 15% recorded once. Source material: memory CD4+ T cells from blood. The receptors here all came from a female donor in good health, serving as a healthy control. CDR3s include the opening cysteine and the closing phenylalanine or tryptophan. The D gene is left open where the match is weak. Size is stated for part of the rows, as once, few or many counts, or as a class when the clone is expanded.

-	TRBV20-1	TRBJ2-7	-	TGCAGTGCTAGTAGGCCAGGGGCGCGCGAGCAGTACTTC	CSASRPGAREQYF
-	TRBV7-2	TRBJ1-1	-	TGTGCCAGCAGCTCCCGGGGAGGGGTTGGATACGAAGCTTTCTTT	CASSSRGGVGYEAFF
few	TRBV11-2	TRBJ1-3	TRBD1	TGTGCCAGCAGCTTAAGGATATCCGGGACAGGGGTAGCCGGAAACACCATATATTTT	CASSLRISGTGVAGNTIYF
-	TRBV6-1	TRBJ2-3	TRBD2	TGTGCCAGCAGTGAAGGGAGGCCGAGACTAGCGGGAGAAGATACGCAGTATTTT	CASSEGRPRLAGEDTQYF
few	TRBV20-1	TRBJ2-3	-	TGCAGTGTCCAGCAGGCAGGGCCTACAGATACGCAGTATTTT	CSVQQAGPTDTQYF
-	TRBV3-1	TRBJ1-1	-	TGTGCCAGCAGCCCCGGGACCCTGGGGACTGAAGCTTTCTTT	CASSPGTLGTEAFF
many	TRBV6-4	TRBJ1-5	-	TGTGCCAGCAGTTCGGGCGCTAATCAGCCCCAGCATTTT	CASSSGANQPQHF
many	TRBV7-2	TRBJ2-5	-	TGTGCCAGCAGCTTAGGGCCAGGGATAGGAGAGACCCAGTACTTC	CASSLGPGIGETQYF
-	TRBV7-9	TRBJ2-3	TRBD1	TGTGCCAGCAGCTTCGGGACAGCCTCCACAGATACGCAGTATTTT	CASSFGTASTDTQYF
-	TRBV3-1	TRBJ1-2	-	TGTGCCAGCAGGCCCCCGACGGCCATTGGTGACTATGGCTACACCTTC	CASRPPTAIGDYGYTF
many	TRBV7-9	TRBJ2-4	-	TGTGCCGGGGACGATGGACCGGGGAACATTCAGTACTTC	CAGDDGPGNIQYF
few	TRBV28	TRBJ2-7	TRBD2	TGTGCCAGCCTCGAAGCGGGAGGGCCGGAAGAGCAGTACTTC	CASLEAGGPEEQYF
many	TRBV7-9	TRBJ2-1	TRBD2	TGTGCCAGCAGTCCTCCGGGCGGGGGGATATACAATGAGCAGTTCTTC	CASSPPGGGIYNEQFF
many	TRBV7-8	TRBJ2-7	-	TGTGCCAGCAGCTTAACCGGACAGTACGAGCAGTACTTC	CASSLTGQYEQYF
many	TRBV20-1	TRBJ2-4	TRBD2	TGCAGTGCTACTAGCGGAGACATTCAGTACTTC	CSATSGDIQYF
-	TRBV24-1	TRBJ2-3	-	TGTGCCACCAGGGACACCGGGATGACAGATACGCAGTATTTT	CATRDTGMTDTQYF
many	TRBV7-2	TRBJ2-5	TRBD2	TGTGCCAGCAGCTCGAGCGGGGGGTACCAAGAGACCCAGTACTTC	CASSSSGGYQETQYF
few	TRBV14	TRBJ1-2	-	TGTGCCAGCAGCCGTATACAGGGAAACTATGGCTACACCTTC	CASSRIQGNYGYTF
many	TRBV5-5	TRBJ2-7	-	TGTGCCAGCAGCTTGTACATAAGCAGGGGAAACGAGCAGTACTTC	CASSLYISRGNEQYF
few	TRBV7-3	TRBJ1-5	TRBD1	TGTGCCAGCCCCTTTGGACAGGGAGGTGTCCAGCCCCAGCATTTT	CASPFGQGGVQPQHF
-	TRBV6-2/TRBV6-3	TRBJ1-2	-	TGTGCCAGCAGTTACTCGAGAGGGGTCGGCGGCTATGGCTACACCTTC	CASSYSRGVGGYGYTF
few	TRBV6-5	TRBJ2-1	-	TGTGCCAGCAGTCCCCGAGAGGGTAGCTCCTACAATGAGCAGTTCTTC	CASSPREGSSYNEQFF
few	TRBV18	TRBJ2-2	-	TGTGCCAGCTCACCGACCCCCCCCTCGAACACCGGGGAGCTGTTTTTT	CASSPTPPSNTGELFF
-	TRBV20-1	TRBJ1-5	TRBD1	TGCAGTGCTAGAGCCACGACAGGGTTCAATCAGCCCCAGCATTTT	CSARATTGFNQPQHF
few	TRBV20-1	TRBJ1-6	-	TGCAGTGCTAGAAAGGGACGAAGCTCCTATAATTCACCCCTCCACTTT	CSARKGRSSYNSPLHF
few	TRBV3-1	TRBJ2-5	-	TGTGCCAGCAGCCAAGGTGACGGCCGTGACAGTGAGACCCAGTACTTC	CASSQGDGRDSETQYF
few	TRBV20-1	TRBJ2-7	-	TGCAGTGCTAGAGGGACAGTCGGTACCTACGAGCAGTACTTC	CSARGTVGTYEQYF
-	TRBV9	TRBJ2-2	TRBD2	TGTGCCAGCAGCGAAGGACTAGCGGCCGGGGAGCTGTTTTTT	CASSEGLAAGELFF
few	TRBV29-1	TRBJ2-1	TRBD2	TGCAGCGTTTTAGCGGGGGGACGCAATGAGCAGTTCTTC	CSVLAGGRNEQFF
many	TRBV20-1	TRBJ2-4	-	TGCAGTGCCACGCGGACCCCCGGGGGAGACATTCAGTACTTC	CSATRTPGGDIQYF
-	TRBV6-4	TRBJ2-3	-	TGTGCCAGCAGTGACTCCGCAGACACAGATACGCAGTATTTT	CASSDSADTDTQYF
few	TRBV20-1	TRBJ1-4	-	TGCAGTGCTAGGGGACCGAGGGTAAAACTGTTTTTT	CSARGPRVKLFF
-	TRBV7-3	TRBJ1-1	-	TGTGCCAGCAGGACCGGGCTCGGGGTGTTTGAAGCTTTCTTT	CASRTGLGVFEAFF
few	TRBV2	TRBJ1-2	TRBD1	TGTGCCAGCAGACCCACTGACAGGGGAGGCTATGGCTACACCTTC	CASRPTDRGGYGYTF
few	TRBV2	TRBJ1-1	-	TGTGCCAGCAGTCCGGGACTCACGAACACTGAAGCTTTCTTT	CASSPGLTNTEAFF
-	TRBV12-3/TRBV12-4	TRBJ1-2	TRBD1	TGTGCCAGCAGTTATGACAGGGTGAGCTATGGCTACACCTTC	CASSYDRVSYGYTF
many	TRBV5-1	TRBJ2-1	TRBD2	TGCGCCAGCAGCTTGACCCGGCTAGCGGGAAGCCATGAGCAGTTCTTC	CASSLTRLAGSHEQFF
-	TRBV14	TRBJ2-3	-	TGTGCCAGCAGCCAAAGTAAAGGGCTAACAGATACGCAGTATTTT	CASSQSKGLTDTQYF
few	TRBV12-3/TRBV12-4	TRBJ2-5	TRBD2	TGTGCCAGCAGGGGGTGGGGGAGCGGGGATTCCCAAGAGACCCAGTACTTC	CASRGWGSGDSQETQYF
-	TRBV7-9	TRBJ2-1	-	TGTGCCAGCAGCTCACTAGGATCGGACGCAAAAAGCTCCTACAATGAGCAGTTCTTC	CASSSLGSDAKSSYNEQFF
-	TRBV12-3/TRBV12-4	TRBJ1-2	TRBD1	TGTGCCAGCAGTTCATGGACAGGGGATGGCTACACCTTC	CASSSWTGDGYTF
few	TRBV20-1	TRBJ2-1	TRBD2	TGCAGTGCTCCTCGGACTAGCGGGAGGGAGTCCTACAATGAGCAGTTCTTC	CSAPRTSGRESYNEQFF
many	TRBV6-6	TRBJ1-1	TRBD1	TGTGCCAGCAGTAGACAGGGGTGGGACACTGAAGCTTTCTTT	CASSRQGWDTEAFF
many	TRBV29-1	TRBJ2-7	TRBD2	TGCAGCGTGGGTAACCGGGAGGCCTACGAGCAGTACTTC	CSVGNREAYEQYF
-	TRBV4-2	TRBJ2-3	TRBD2	TGTGCCAGCAGCCAAGGGACTCGGGGGGCAGATACGCAGTATTTT	CASSQGTRGADTQYF
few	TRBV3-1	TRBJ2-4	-	TGTGCCAGCAGCCAAGATCTAACAGGGGGGGTTCAGTACTTC	CASSQDLTGGVQYF
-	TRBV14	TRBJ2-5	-	TGTGCCAGCAGCCAAGCGGGACTTAGATACCAAGAGACCCAGTACTTC	CASSQAGLRYQETQYF
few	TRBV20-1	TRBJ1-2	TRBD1	TGCAGTGCCCCCGGGACAGGGTTTCATGGCTACACCTTC	CSAPGTGFHGYTF
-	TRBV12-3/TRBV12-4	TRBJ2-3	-	TGTGCCAGCAGCACAGGGTATCCCAGCGATACGCAGTATTTT	CASSTGYPSDTQYF
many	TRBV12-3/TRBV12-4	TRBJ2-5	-	TGTGCCAGCAGTTTACCATCCAGGACCCAGTACTTC	CASSLPSRTQYF
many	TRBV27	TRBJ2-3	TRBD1	TGTGCCAGCAGTCACGACAGGGGGCGCCGAGATACGCAGTATTTT	CASSHDRGRRDTQYF
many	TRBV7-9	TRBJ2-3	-	TGTGCCAGCAGCTTAGTTCGGACGACAACTAGCACAGATACGCAGTATTTT	CASSLVRTTTSTDTQYF
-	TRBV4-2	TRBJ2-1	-	TGTGCCAGCAACCCAATAAGAGAGCAGTTCTTC	CASNPIREQFF
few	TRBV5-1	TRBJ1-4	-	TGCGCCAGCGCCCGAGGAGGGAACGAAAAACTGTTTTTT	CASARGGNEKLFF